One T cell receptor (beta chain) is described in this entry. Data came from immunoSEQ multiplex PCR; TCRdb stores just in-frame clones and leaves some out. This table holds under 400,000 clones, 86% found once. This record comes from a study of blood T cell repertoires in COVID-19. Study overall: The United States, Italy and Spain were the sources of the acute and convalescent COVID-19 samples.

J gave up 2 bases and V 1 base, and 4 bases lay outside the gene matches. Germline lookup yields CDR1 SGHTA and CDR2 FQGNSA. This CDR3 is built from 18 residues. The sample consisted of PBMCs or T cells enriched from blood (not recorded which). The chain joins TRBV7-2 to TRBJ2-3, with 15 bases lining up with TRBD2. The receptor comes from a woman in her forties with acute COVID-19. The CDR3 protein is CASSLVGLAGGYTDTQYF. The CDR3 bases are TGTGCCAGCAGCTTAGTCGGACTAGCGGGAGGGTACACAGATACGCAGTATTTT. Combining the CDR3 with reference TRBV7-2 and TRBJ2-3 gives the whole variable domain GAGVSQSPSNKVTEKGKDVELRCDPISGHTALYWYRQSLGQGLEFLIYFQGNSAPDKSGLPSDRFSAERTGGSVSTLTIQRTQQEDSAVYLCASSLVGLAGGYTDTQYFGPGTRLTVL.